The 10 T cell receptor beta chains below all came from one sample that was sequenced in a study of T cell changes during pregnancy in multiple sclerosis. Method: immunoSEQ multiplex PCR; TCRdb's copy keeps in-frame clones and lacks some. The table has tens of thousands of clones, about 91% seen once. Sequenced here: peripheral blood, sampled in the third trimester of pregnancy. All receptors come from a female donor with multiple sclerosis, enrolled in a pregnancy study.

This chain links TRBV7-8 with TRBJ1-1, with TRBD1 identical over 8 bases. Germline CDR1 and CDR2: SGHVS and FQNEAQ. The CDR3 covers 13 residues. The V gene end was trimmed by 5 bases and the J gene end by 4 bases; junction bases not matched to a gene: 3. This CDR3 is CASSLGQGTEAFF. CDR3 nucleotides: TGTGCCAGCAGCCTAGGACAGGGCACTGAAGCTTTCTTT.

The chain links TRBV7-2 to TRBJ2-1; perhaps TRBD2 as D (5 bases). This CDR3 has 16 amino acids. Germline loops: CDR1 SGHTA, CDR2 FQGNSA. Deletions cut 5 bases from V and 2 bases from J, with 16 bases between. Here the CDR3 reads CASSRRAVSAYNEQFF. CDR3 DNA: TGTGCCAGCAGCCGACGAGCGGTTTCAGCCTACAATGAGCAGTTCTTC.

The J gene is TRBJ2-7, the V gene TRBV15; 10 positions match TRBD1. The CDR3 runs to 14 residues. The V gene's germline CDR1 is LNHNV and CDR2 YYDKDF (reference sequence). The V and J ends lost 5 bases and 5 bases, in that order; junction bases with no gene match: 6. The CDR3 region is CATSEGQGNDEQYF. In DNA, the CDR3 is TGTGCCACCAGCGAGGGACAGGGGAACGACGAGCAGTACTTC.

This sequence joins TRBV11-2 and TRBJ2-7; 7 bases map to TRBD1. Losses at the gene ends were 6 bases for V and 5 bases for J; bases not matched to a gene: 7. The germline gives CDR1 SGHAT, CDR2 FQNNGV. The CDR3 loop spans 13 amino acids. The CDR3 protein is CASRDRDSHEQYF. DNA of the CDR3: TGTGCCAGCAGGGACCGGGACAGCCACGAGCAGTACTTC.

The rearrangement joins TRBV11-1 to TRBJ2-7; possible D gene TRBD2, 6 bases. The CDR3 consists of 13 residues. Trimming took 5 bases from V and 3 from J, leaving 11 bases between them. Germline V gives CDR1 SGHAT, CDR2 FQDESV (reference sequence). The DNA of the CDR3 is TGTGCCAGCAGCCCGGGACTCCTCTACGAGCAGTACTTC. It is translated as CASSPGLLYEQYF.

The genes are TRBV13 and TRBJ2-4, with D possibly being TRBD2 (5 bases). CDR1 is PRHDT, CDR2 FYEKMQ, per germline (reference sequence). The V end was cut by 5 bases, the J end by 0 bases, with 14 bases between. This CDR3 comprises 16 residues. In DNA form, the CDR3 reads TGTGCCAGCAGCCCTTGGGAGTCGGTAGCCAAAAACATTCAGTACTTC. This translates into CASSPWESVAKNIQYF.

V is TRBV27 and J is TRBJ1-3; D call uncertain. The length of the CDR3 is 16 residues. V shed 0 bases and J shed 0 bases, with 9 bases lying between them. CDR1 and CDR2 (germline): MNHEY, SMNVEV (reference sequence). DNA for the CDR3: TGTGCCAGCAGTTTATCGACTCCCCCCTCTGGAAACACCATATATTTT. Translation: CASSLSTPPSGNTIYF.

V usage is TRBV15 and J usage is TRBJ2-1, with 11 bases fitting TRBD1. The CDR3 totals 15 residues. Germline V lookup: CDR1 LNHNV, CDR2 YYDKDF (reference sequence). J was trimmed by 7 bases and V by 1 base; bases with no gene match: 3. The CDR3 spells CATSRVGTGGNEQFF. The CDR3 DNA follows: TGTGCCACCAGCAGAGTGGGGACAGGGGGGAATGAGCAGTTCTTC.

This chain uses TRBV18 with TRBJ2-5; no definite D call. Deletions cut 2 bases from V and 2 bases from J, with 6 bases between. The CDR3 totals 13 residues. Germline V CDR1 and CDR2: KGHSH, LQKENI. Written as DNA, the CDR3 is TGTGCCAGCTCACCAATTAATCAAGAGACCCAGTACTTC. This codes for CASSPINQETQYF.

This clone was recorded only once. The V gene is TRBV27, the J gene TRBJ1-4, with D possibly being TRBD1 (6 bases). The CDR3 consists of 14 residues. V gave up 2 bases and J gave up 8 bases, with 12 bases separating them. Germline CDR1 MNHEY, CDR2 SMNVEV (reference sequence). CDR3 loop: CASSLGGAREKLFF. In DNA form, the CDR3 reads TGTGCCAGCAGTTTAGGGGGGGCCAGGGAAAAACTGTTTTTT.